These 19 T cell receptor beta chains were all obtained from the same sample, sequenced in a study of T cells in localized non-small cell lung cancer. Generated by immunoSEQ multiplex PCR, the TCRdb table keeps only in-frame clones and is missing some. This table has fewer than 30,000 clones, 75% to 90% appearing once. Source: peripheral blood, taken before any cancer treatment. Every receptor here comes from a female donor older than 55 with stage II squamous cell lung carcinoma.

The chain couples TRBV7-9 to TRBJ2-5; D may be TRBD1 (5 bases). V shed 2 bases and J shed 9 bases, with 10 bases lying between them. Per the germline V gene, CDR1 is SEHNR and CDR2 is FQNEAQ (reference sequence). CDR3 length equals 12 residues. The chain's CDR3 is CASSLQGWAQYF. CDR3 sequence (DNA): TGTGCCAGCAGCTTACAGGGATGGGCCCAGTACTTC.

V is TRBV29-1 and J is TRBJ2-7, with D possibly called TRBD1 or TRBD2 (5 bases each). Trimming removed 5 bases at V and 6 bases at J, with 11 bases between. The CDR3 extends over 11 amino acids. Germline V gene sequence: CDR1 SQVTM, CDR2 ANQGSEA. The DNA for the CDR3 is TGCAGCGTTCGCGAAGGGACCGAGCAGTACTTC. It encodes CSVREGTEQYF.

V usage is TRBV5-1 and J usage is TRBJ2-7, with 9 bases aligning to TRBD2. V lost 0 bases to trimming and J lost 0 bases; unmatched junction nucleotides: 10. This CDR3 contains 18 residues. Germline V CDR1 and CDR2: SGHRS, YFSETQ. CDR3 nucleotide sequence: TGCGCCAGCAGCTTGGGTGCTAGCGGGGCTACCATCTCCTACGAGCAGTACTTC. It yields the protein CASSLGASGATISYEQYF.

The V and J genes are TRBV9 and TRBJ1-2; 8 positions agree with TRBD1. CDR3 length: 15 amino acids. V trimming: 3 bases; J trimming: 4 bases; junction bases outside the gene matches: 8. CDR1 and CDR2 (germline): SGDLS, YYNGEE. Written as DNA, the CDR3 is TGTGCCAGCAGCGCCCGCGGACAGGGATTCTATGGCTACACCTTC. It encodes CASSARGQGFYGYTF.

The chain is built from TRBV11-2 and TRBJ2-7; D is tentatively TRBD1 or TRBD2 (5 bases each). The CDR3 is 14 amino acids. Trimming pared 5 bases from V and 0 bases from J, leaving 11 bases between. Germline lookup yields CDR1 SGHAT and CDR2 FQNNGV. The CDR3 sequence: CASSPGPSSYEQYF. Written as DNA, the CDR3 is TGTGCCAGCAGCCCGGGACCCAGCTCCTACGAGCAGTACTTC.

The chain uses TRBV6-5 and TRBJ1-1; TRBD1 matches 9 bases. V lost 3 bases to trimming and J lost 2 bases; unmatched junction nucleotides: 7. The CDR3 loop spans 16 amino acids. Germline lookup yields CDR1 MNHEY and CDR2 SVGAGI. CDR3 loop: CASSYSGTGPNTEAFF. The CDR3 DNA reads as TGTGCCAGCAGTTATTCCGGGACAGGGCCAAACACTGAAGCTTTCTTT.

The genes are TRBV6-1 and TRBJ1-1; the D is unclear. The CDR3 has 15 amino acids. From germline, CDR1 is MNHNS and CDR2 SASEGT. V lost 5 bases and J 2 bases, leaving 15 bases between the germline ends. The CDR3 protein is CASSSTYGGNTEAFF. Here the CDR3 DNA reads TGTGCCAGCAGTTCCACATACGGAGGTAACACTGAAGCTTTCTTT.

The J gene is TRBJ1-1, the V gene TRBV5-1; D is uncertain. Germline CDR1 and CDR2: SGHRS and YFSETQ. The CDR3 has 17 residues. The V end lost 2 bases, the J end lost 0 bases, and 17 bases lay between the germline ends. The CDR3 coding sequence is TGCGCCAGCAGCTTATTCTCTCGCGAGTCCATGAACACTGAAGCTTTCTTT. This sequence encodes CASSLFSRESMNTEAFF.

The chain couples TRBV6-4 to TRBJ1-1; the D gene is possibly TRBD1 (5 bases). The CDR3 is 13 amino acids. Germline V lookup: CDR1 MRHNA, CDR2 SNTAGT. Trimming removed 6 bases at V and 4 bases at J, with 12 bases between. The CDR3 DNA follows: TGTGCCAGCAGCCCGTGGGGGATCACTGAAGCTTTCTTT. It yields the protein CASSPWGITEAFF.

The rearrangement uses TRBV28 and TRBJ2-1; 9 nucleotides align to TRBD1. Trimming cost V 10 bases and J 7 bases; bases outside gene matches: 14. CDR3 size: 15 residues. Germline loops: CDR1 MDHEN, CDR2 SYDVKM. This chain's CDR3 is CATSGPGQGVNEQFF. CDR3 DNA sequence: TGTGCCACTTCCGGTCCGGGACAGGGTGTAAATGAGCAGTTCTTC.

This clone was observed a handful of times. The chain couples TRBV7-6 to TRBJ1-5, with D uncertain. Trimming took 5 bases from V and 7 from J, leaving 9 bases between them. The CDR3 has 12 amino acids. From germline, CDR1 is SGHVS and CDR2 FNYEAQ. The chain's CDR3 is CASSQQRQPQHF. The CDR3 DNA follows: TGTGCCAGCAGCCAACAGCGCCAGCCCCAGCATTTT.

The chain carries TRBV10-3 and TRBJ2-7, with D unclear. Trimming left V 2 bases short and J 4 bases short, with 6 bases between. The CDR3 is 12 residues long. Germline V CDR1 and CDR2: ENHRY, SYGVKD. The CDR3 nucleotides read TGTGCCATCAGTGAGACAGAATACGAGCAGTACTTC. Its translation: CAISETEYEQYF.

The rearrangement uses TRBV18 and TRBJ1-1; D is unclear. The CDR3 covers 14 residues. The V gene's germline CDR1 is KGHSH and CDR2 LQKENI. Trimming shortened V by 4 bases and J by 1 base, and 10 bases separated the two germline ends. CDR3: CASSQGQTNTEAFF. The CDR3 DNA sequence: TGTGCCAGCTCACAAGGGCAGACGAACACTGAAGCTTTCTTT.

The V gene is TRBV4-3, the J gene TRBJ2-7; no clear D gene. Per germline, CDR1 LGHNA and CDR2 YSLEER. The CDR3 sequence is 15 residues long. V dropped 0 bases and J dropped 2 bases, with 11 bases sitting between them. This CDR3 reads CASSQDTQRTYEQYF. CDR3 coding DNA: TGCGCCAGCAGCCAAGACACGCAGAGAACCTACGAGCAGTACTTC.

V is TRBV7-9 and J is TRBJ1-1; D uncertain. CDR3 length: 11 residues. V was pared by 1 base and J by 3 bases, with 0 bases between. CDR1 and CDR2 from the germline V gene are SEHNR and FQNEAQ (reference sequence). CDR3 nucleotides: TGTGCCAGCAGCTTAGACACTGAAGCTTTCTTT. It is translated as CASSLDTEAFF.

This clone was found a few times. The chain uses TRBV6-1 and TRBJ1-5; 7 bases match TRBD1. CDR1 is MNHNS and CDR2 is SASEGT in the germline V gene. The ends lost 9 bases at V and 5 bases at J; junction bases unmatched: 10. CDR3 length: 14 residues. As DNA, the CDR3 is TGTGCCAGTAGATCGGGACAGTTCGATCAGCCCCAGCATTTT. Protein sequence: CASRSGQFDQPQHF.

On this clone itself: Germline is not matched at one junction end, which may reflect a read error. J is TRBJ2-4 and V is TRBV28; the match to TRBD1 covers 12 bases. The CDR3 totals 14 residues. CDR1 MDHEN and CDR2 SYDVKM come from the germline V gene. The CDR3 loop is CASTLSGQGATQYF. CDR3 in DNA: TGTGCCAGCACTTTATCGGGACAGGGGGCTACTCAGTACTTC.

The genes are TRBV18 and TRBJ1-3; 7 positions agree with TRBD1. Germline assignment: CDR1 KGHSH and CDR2 LQKENI. The CDR3 contains 15 residues. V was clipped by 5 bases and J by 0 bases; unmatched bases: 4. CDR3 in amino acids: CASSTGTVSGNTIYF. In DNA form, the CDR3 reads TGTGCCAGCTCAACCGGGACAGTCTCTGGAAACACCATATATTTT.

The J gene is TRBJ2-2, the V gene TRBV6-4; D might be TRBD2 (6 bases). The V and J ends lost 3 bases and 1 base respectively, with 6 bases between them. This CDR3 spans 14 amino acids. The germline V gene has CDR1 MRHNA and CDR2 SNTAGT. This CDR3 reads CASSEGGNTGELFF. CDR3 nucleotide sequence: TGTGCCAGCAGTGAGGGGGGGAACACCGGGGAGCTGTTTTTT.